The 2 T cell receptor beta chains listed next were all sequenced from one sample in a study of shared clonotypes between healthy human individuals. Method: immunoSEQ multiplex PCR; TCRdb's copy keeps in-frame clones and lacks some. The sample yields more than 2,000,000 clones, 85% to 95% seen once. The sequencing input was naive CD4+ T cells sorted from blood. Subset reported: CD45RA+ positively selected. These receptors originate from a man aged 18 to 29 in good health.

V usage is TRBV7-9 and J usage is TRBJ1-4; D possibly corresponds to TRBD1 (6 bases). CDR1 is SEHNR and CDR2 is FQNEAQ in the germline V gene (reference sequence). The length of the CDR3 is 15 residues. The ends were cut back, 5 bases at V and 8 bases at J, with 18 bases in the middle. The CDR3 DNA reads as TGTGCCAGCAGCGTCCAAGGGGGGAATGGCGAAAAACTGTTTTTT. Amino acids: CASSVQGGNGEKLFF.

The CDR3, as DNA: TGTGCCAGCAGCTCCTTCCGGGACCCTTATAATTCACCCCTCCACTTT. This sequence encodes CASSSFRDPYNSPLHF. The chain uses TRBV7-9 and TRBJ1-6; possible D gene TRBD1, 5 bases. The length of the CDR3 is 16 residues. Trimming pared 4 bases from V and 4 bases from J, leaving 14 bases between. From germline, CDR1 is SEHNR and CDR2 FQNEAQ (reference sequence).